Sequencing of this T cell receptor (beta chain) was carried out in a study of breast tumors, draining lymph nodes, adjacent tissues. Regarding the study as a whole: Tumor T cell lymph node origin was a supported hypothesis, not proven. Data fit most tumor T cells coming from lymph node, expanding in tumor. Compared with lymph nodes, tumors were less diverse; compared with nontumor tissue, more.

TCRdb reprocessed the multiplex PCR reads with MiXCR, giving one entry per CDR3 protein. The sample holds approximately 47,000 distinct CDR3 sequences, more than 20% seen once. This CDR3 has 15 residues. The V segment lost 3 bases and the J segment 3 bases; nucleotides outside the gene matches: 4. CDR1 is SGHTA, CDR2 FQGNSA, per germline. The sample holds many counts of this clonotype. Its antigen is as yet unknown. This clonotype originated in a female donor with breast cancer. Some clones in this sample may be carry-over from other donors' samples. Sequencing was carried out using breast tumor tissue. The chain couples TRBV7-2 to TRBJ2-7, with 11 positions matching TRBD2. The DNA for the CDR3 is TGTGCCAGCAGCTTTGCCGGGACTAGCGGCTACGAGCAGTACTTC. It codes for CASSFAGTSGYEQYF.